These T cell receptor beta chains were read from a single sample in a study of regulatory T cells in long-lasting Graves disease. TCRdb fed the multiplex PCR reads into MiXCR, producing one record per CDR3 protein. The sample comprises 600,000 to 850,000 distinct CDR3 sequences, about 32% of which are singletons, and 40% to 50% rests with the top ten. The specimen was peripheral blood mononuclear cells (PBMCs), collected when the disease was refractory, from a patient treated with antithyroid drugs. The receptors shown here come from a female donor with Graves disease. Each CDR3 is given with its conserved first and last residue.

J,V,CDR3
TRBJ1-5,TRBV2,CASSEAVGQRDQPQHF
TRBJ1-4,TRBV20-1,CSARTLGQGVEKLFF
TRBJ1-1,TRBV20-1,CSARDGRQAEAFF
TRBJ2-2,TRBV19,CASSMTGKAGELFF
TRBJ1-2,TRBV10-3,CAISESQNRGYTF
TRBJ2-1,TRBV12-3/TRBV12-4,CASSPDIYNEQFF
TRBJ1-4,TRBV7-6,CASSLFPYGATNEKLFF
TRBJ2-5,TRBV20-1,CSARPRDRVLETQYF
TRBJ1-2,TRBV27,CASSTLNRDYGYTF
TRBJ2-5,TRBV12-3/TRBV12-4,CASSMKRLAGMLNQETQYF
TRBJ1-2,TRBV5-4,CASSLHRVGVYGYTF
TRBJ2-2,TRBV5-1,CASNLDSRDTGELFF
TRBJ2-7,TRBV20-1,CSARLTRNYEQYF
TRBJ1-1,TRBV5-4,CASSLGGQMNTEAFF
TRBJ1-6,TRBV25-1,CASSEYQPRGVVRNSPLHF
TRBJ2-3,TRBV5-1,CASSLASQASGTPDTQYF
TRBJ1-5,TRBV20-1,CSAESGIGNQPQHF
TRBJ1-6,TRBV19,CASSPGGADSPLHF
TRBJ1-5,TRBV3-1,CASSQDWGQPQHF
TRBJ1-5,TRBV12-3/TRBV12-4,CASSTGTGGRGNQPQHF
TRBJ2-7,TRBV11-2,CASSPGAGWYEQYF
TRBJ1-1,TRBV7-6,CASSLVGGSTHTEAFF
TRBJ1-1,TRBV10-3,CAISESLARTEAFF
TRBJ1-4,TRBV14,CASSPYGGRTNEKLFF
TRBJ1-2,TRBV27,CASSQGQAANYGHTF
TRBJ2-7,TRBV20-1,CSAGGVLAGVVDEQYF
TRBJ1-1,TRBV15,CATSRVGRETEAFF
TRBJ2-5,TRBV2,CASSPVGVAGETQYF
TRBJ1-1,TRBV27,CASSLLGTGGALKAFF
TRBJ2-4,TRBV12-3/TRBV12-4,CASSPTSGLRSKNIQYF
TRBJ1-3,TRBV12-3/TRBV12-4,CASSLDGAKGNTIYF
TRBJ1-1,TRBV11-2,CASGPDRLRQDTEAFF
TRBJ1-5,TRBV28,CASSLLLGGSTQHF
TRBJ1-2,TRBV7-9,CASSLEQHSYGYTF
TRBJ1-2,TRBV28,CASSFQLGHTF
TRBJ1-2,TRBV7-9,CASSPGQTPGNYGYTF
TRBJ1-2,TRBV6-1,CASSEGGHLFNYGYTF
TRBJ1-1,TRBV28,CASHPGGGTEAFF
TRBJ1-2,TRBV14,CASSQGQQGLRGYTF
TRBJ2-2,TRBV6-8,CASSRPSGGPRNTGELFF
TRBJ1-5,TRBV29-1,CSVQSGSGNQPQHF
TRBJ1-1,TRBV28,CASSLSRRGSAFF
TRBJ2-1,TRBV5-5,CASSLEGIYNEQFF
TRBJ2-7,TRBV28,CASSPLRGRVNEQYF